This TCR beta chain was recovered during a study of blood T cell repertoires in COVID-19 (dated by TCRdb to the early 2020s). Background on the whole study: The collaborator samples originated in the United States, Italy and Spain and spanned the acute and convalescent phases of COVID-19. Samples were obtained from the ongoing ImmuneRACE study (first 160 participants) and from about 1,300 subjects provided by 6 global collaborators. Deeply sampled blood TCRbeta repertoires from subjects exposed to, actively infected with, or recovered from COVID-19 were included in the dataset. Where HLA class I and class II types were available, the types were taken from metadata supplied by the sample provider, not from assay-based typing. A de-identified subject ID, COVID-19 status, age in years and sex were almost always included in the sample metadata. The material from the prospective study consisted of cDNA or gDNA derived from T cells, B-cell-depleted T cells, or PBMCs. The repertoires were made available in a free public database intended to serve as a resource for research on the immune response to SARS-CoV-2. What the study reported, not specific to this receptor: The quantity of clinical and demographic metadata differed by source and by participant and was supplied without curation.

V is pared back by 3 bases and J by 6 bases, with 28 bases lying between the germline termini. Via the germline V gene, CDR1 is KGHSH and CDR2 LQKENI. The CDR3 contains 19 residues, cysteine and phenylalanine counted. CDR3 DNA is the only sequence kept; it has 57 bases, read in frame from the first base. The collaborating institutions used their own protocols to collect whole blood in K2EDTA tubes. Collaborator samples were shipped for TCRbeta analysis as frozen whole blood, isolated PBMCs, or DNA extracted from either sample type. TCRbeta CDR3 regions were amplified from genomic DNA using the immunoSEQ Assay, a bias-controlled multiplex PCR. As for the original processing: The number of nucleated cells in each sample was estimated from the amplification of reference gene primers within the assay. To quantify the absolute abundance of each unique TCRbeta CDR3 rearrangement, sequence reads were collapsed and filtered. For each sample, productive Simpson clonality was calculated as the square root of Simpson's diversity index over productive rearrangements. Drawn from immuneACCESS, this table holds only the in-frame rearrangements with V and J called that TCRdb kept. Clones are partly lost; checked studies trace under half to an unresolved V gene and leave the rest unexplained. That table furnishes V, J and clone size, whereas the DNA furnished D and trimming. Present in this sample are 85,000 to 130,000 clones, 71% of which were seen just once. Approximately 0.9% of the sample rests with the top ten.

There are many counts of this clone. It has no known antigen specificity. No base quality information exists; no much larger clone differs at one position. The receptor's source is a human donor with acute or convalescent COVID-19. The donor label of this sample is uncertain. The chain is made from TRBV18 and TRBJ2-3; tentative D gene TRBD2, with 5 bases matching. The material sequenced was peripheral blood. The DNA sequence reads TGTGCCAGCTCACCTCTGCCTAGCACCTCTCAGCGGCCCGGGGATACGCAGTATTTT. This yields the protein CASSPLPSTSQRPGDTQYF.